These 7 T cell receptor beta chains were all obtained from the same sample, sequenced in a study of shared clonotypes between healthy human individuals. Produced via immunoSEQ multiplex PCR; TCRdb's table is partial and in-frame only. The sample yields 500,000 to 650,000 clones, roughly 79% seen once. The sample taken for sequencing was PBMCs. The receptors come from a woman aged 40 to 50 in good health. Some clones in this sample may be carry-over from other donors' samples.

This sequence joins TRBV21-1 and TRBJ2-7; the table assigns TRBD1, which was not confirmed against the DNA. TRBV21-1 is an annotated pseudogene. The CDR3 covers 14 residues. The chain's CDR3 is CASSKAGRGYEQYF. In DNA form, the CDR3 reads TGTGCCAGCAGCAAGGCTGGCAGGGGGTACGAGCAGTACTTC.

This clone came up once. The CDR3 is CASSNEKLFF. The CDR3 nucleotides are TGTGCCAGCTCCAACGAAAAACTGTTTTTT. The chain links TRBV2 to TRBJ1-4; D uncertain. Germline CDR1 reads SNHLY; CDR2 reads FYNNEI. The V end was cut by 8 bases, the J end by 8 bases, with 6 bases between. The CDR3 length is 10 residues. Looking up the rest from reference TRBV2 and TRBJ1-4 gives the full variable domain: EPEVTQTPSHQVTQMGQEVILRCVPISNHLYFYWYRQILGQKVEFLVSFYNNEISEKSEIFDDQFSVERPDGSNFTLKIRSTKLEDSAMYFCASSNEKLFFGSGTQLSVL.

V gene TRBV18 combines with J gene TRBJ2-7, with TRBD2 identical over 11 bases. The CDR3 extends over 13 amino acids. V lost 4 bases, J lost 5 bases, and 1 base stayed unmatched. Per the germline V gene, CDR1 is KGHSH and CDR2 is LQKENI. This CDR3 is CASSLGLADEQYF. CDR3 in DNA: TGTGCCAGCTCACTGGGACTAGCGGACGAGCAGTACTTC.

The chain employs TRBV6-6 and TRBJ2-7; D may be TRBD1 or TRBD2 (5 bases each). The CDR3 contains 15 residues. The V end was cut by 2 bases, the J end by 7 bases, with 18 bases between. CDR1 is MNHNY and CDR2 is SVGAGI in the germline V gene (reference sequence). CDR3 sequence (DNA): TGTGCCAGCAGTTACGGGTTGGGGGAAAGAGGAGAGCAGTACTTC. As protein: CASSYGLGERGEQYF.

The chain employs TRBV29-1 and TRBJ2-5; D is perhaps TRBD1 (7 bases). CDR3 length: 13 amino acids. V was cut by 7 bases and J by 4 bases, with 16 bases left in between. CDR1 SQVTM and CDR2 ANQGSEA come from the germline V gene. CDR3 in DNA: TGCAGCGGTTACCAGGGGGGAGGAGAGACCCAGTACTTC. Translated, it gives CSGYQGGGETQYF.

This clone was recorded once. The chain has TRBV9 and TRBJ2-7, with 12 bases fitting TRBD2. Germline loops: CDR1 SGDLS, CDR2 YYNGEE. The V segment lost 0 bases and the J segment 5 bases; nucleotides outside the gene matches: 6. The CDR3 is 16 residues long. CDR3 nucleotides: TGTGCCAGCAGCGTAGGACTAGCGGGAGAGGGAAACGAGCAGTACTTC. The encoded protein is CASSVGLAGEGNEQYF.

The table lists this clone with a few counts. This sequence joins TRBV15 and TRBJ2-4, with D unclear. This CDR3 spans 18 amino acids. V shed 2 bases and J shed 2 bases, with 19 bases lying between them. Germline V gives CDR1 LNHNV, CDR2 YYDKDF (reference sequence). For the CDR3, the DNA is TGTGCCACCAGCAGAAGCCATGCTACACAATCTACCAAAAACATTCAGTACTTC. Translating it yields CATSRSHATQSTKNIQYF.